This TCR beta chain was sequenced in a study of T cells of healthy individuals. Trimming pared 5 bases from V and 0 bases from J, leaving 10 bases between. The CDR3 is 14 amino acids. This clonotype showed up just a few times. TCRdb used MiXCR to reprocess the 5' RACE reads, holding one entry per CDR3 protein. The sample contains around 98,000 distinct CDR3 sequences, 17% of which appear only once. This receptor was taken from a human donor in good health. The chain uses TRBV12-3 or TRBV12-4 and TRBJ2-5, with unresolved D. CDR3 in amino acids: CASSTLAYQETQYF. In DNA form, the CDR3 reads TGTGCCAGCAGTACCCTGGCGTACCAAGAGACCCAGTACTTC.